The 19 T cell receptor beta chains given below trace back to one sample, sequenced in a study of T cell responses to AZD1222 COVID-19 vaccine. TCRdb's copy holds only in-frame clones and misses some; the assay was immunoSEQ multiplex PCR. The sample records 150,000 or so clones, roughly nine tenths being singletons. Sequencing was performed on peripheral blood, taken on day 0 of MenACWY control vaccination. The receptors shown here come from an adult in good health.

The J gene is TRBJ2-5, the V gene TRBV5-4; the D is unclear. Between the trimmed V and J ends, which lost 2 bases and 5 bases, there was a span of 16 bases. CDR3 length equals 15 residues. Germline assignment: CDR1 SGHNT and CDR2 YYREEE (reference sequence). CDR3 region: CASSLKSWVPETQYF. The CDR3 nucleotides read TGTGCCAGCAGCTTAAAGTCTTGGGTACCGGAGACCCAGTACTTC. The full variable domain, in which reference TRBV5-4 and TRBJ2-5 provide the parts outside the CDR3, is ETGVTQSPTHLIKTRGQQVTLRCSSQSGHNTVSWYQQALGQGPQFIFQYYREEENGRGNFPPRFSGLQFPNYSSELNVNALELDDSALYLCASSLKSWVPETQYFGPGTRLLVL.

About this clone: Other DNA sequences in the same sample also yield this CDR3. The rearrangement uses TRBV6-6 and TRBJ1-1; D unclear. Trimming removed 2 bases at V and 3 bases at J, with 4 bases between. The germline CDR1 and CDR2 sequences are MNHNY and SVGAGI (reference sequence). CDR3 length: 12 amino acids. CDR3 bases: TGTGCCAGCAGTTACGGAGACACTGAAGCTTTCTTT. Translation: CASSYGDTEAFF.

This rearrangement joins TRBV12-3 or TRBV12-4 to TRBJ2-3, with D possibly TRBD2 on 6 matching bases. Trimming left V 3 bases short and J 7 bases short, with 8 bases between. The CDR3 is 12 amino acids. The CDR3 region is CASSFRDYTQYF. CDR3 bases: TGTGCCAGCAGTTTCCGGGACTATACGCAGTATTTT.

The chain carries TRBV5-1 and TRBJ1-2, with D perhaps TRBD1 (5 bases). V lost 4 bases to trimming and J lost 7 bases, with 17 bases between them. The germline CDR1 and CDR2 sequences are SGHRS and YFSETQ. This CDR3 spans 14 amino acids. Here the CDR3 reads CASSERGSGGGYTF. In DNA, the CDR3 is TGCGCCAGCAGCGAGCGCGGTTCTGGGGGTGGCTACACCTTC.

The chain combines TRBV19 with TRBJ2-1, with TRBD2 matching 9 bases. The germline CDR1 and CDR2 sequences are LNHDA and SQIVND (reference sequence). This CDR3 spans 14 amino acids. The trim removed 8 bases at V and 7 bases at J, leaving 9 bases unmatched. The CDR3 is CASSSGRRLNEQFF. The CDR3 nucleotides read TGTGCCAGTTCCAGCGGGAGGAGGTTAAATGAGCAGTTCTTC.

V gene TRBV28 combines with J gene TRBJ1-5, with 8 bases aligning to TRBD1. Germline V gene lookup returns CDR1 MDHEN and CDR2 SYDVKM. This CDR3 spans 13 amino acids. V lost 9 bases to trimming and J lost 4 bases; unmatched junction nucleotides: 5. This CDR3 is CASWQGANQPQHF. In DNA, the CDR3 is TGTGCCAGTTGGCAGGGGGCAAATCAGCCCCAGCATTTT.

The J gene is TRBJ2-3, the V gene TRBV9, with D possibly matching TRBD1 (5 bases). V was trimmed by 1 base and J by 6 bases, leaving 12 bases between them. The CDR3 runs to 14 residues. Germline V gives CDR1 SGDLS, CDR2 YYNGEE. The CDR3, as DNA: TGTGCCAGCAGCGTAAGTCAGGGCCGTGATACGCAGTATTTT. Protein sequence: CASSVSQGRDTQYF. Variable domain in full (rest from reference TRBV9 and TRBJ2-3): DSGVTQTPKHLITATGQRVTLRCSPRSGDLSVYWYQQSLDQGLQFLIQYYNGEERAKGNILERFSAQQFPDLHSELNLSSLELGDSALYFCASSVSQGRDTQYFGPGTRLTVL.

As concerns this clone: A much larger clone differs by one base, so this may be a read error. The chain is built from TRBV7-2 and TRBJ1-2; 7 bases match TRBD1. The CDR3 consists of 13 residues. Per the germline V gene, CDR1 is SGHTA and CDR2 is FQGNSA. J gave up 8 bases and V 5 bases, and 8 bases lay outside the gene matches. The CDR3 coding sequence is TGTGCCAGCAGCCGACAGGGCTCTAGGGGCTACACCTTC. Protein: CASSRQGSRGYTF.

This clone came up once. The rearrangement joins TRBV5-1 to TRBJ2-2; the D is unclear. This CDR3 spans 15 amino acids. Germline-derived CDR1 and CDR2 are SGHRS and YFSETQ. V was clipped by 1 base and J by 6 bases, with 13 bases between them. The CDR3 DNA reads TGCGCCAGCAGCTTGTATTCAATGGGGTCCGGGGAGCTGTTTTTT. It encodes CASSLYSMGSGELFF.

The V call is TRBV23-1, the J call TRBJ1-2, with D uncertain. TRBV23-1 is an ORF, with its function uncertain. This CDR3 is built from 13 residues. Trimming removed 2 bases from V and 3 bases from J, with 7 bases in between. This chain's CDR3 is CASSQGDDYGYTF. The CDR3 DNA is TGCGCCAGCAGTCAAGGGGATGACTATGGCTACACCTTC.

The rearrangement uses TRBV28 and TRBJ1-3; the D gene is possibly TRBD1 (5 bases). The CDR3 is made up of 15 amino acids. The V end lost 8 bases, the J end lost 2 bases, and 16 bases lay between the germline ends. CDR1 is MDHEN and CDR2 is SYDVKM in the germline V gene. CDR3 bases: TGTGCCAGCCTTGTAAAGATGGGGCCTGGAAACACCATATATTTT. Its translation is CASLVKMGPGNTIYF.

V gene TRBV7-9 combines with J gene TRBJ2-7, with TRBD2 matching over 10 bases. The germline V gene encodes CDR1 SEHNR and CDR2 FQNEAQ (reference sequence). CDR3 length: 15 amino acids. The ends lost 1 base at V and 4 bases at J; junction bases unmatched: 4. The CDR3 here is CASSLEASGGYEQYV. CDR3 nucleotide sequence: TGTGCCAGCAGCTTAGAGGCTAGCGGGGGATACGAGCAGTACGTC.

V is TRBV5-6 and J is TRBJ1-5; TRBD1 might be the D (5 bases). Trimming took off 4 bases at V and 2 bases at J, with 13 bases between the two ends. This CDR3 comprises 15 residues. Per germline, CDR1 SGHDT and CDR2 YYEEEE. This CDR3 reads CASSVTGPGNQPQHF. The CDR3 DNA reads as TGTGCCAGCAGCGTTACAGGACCTGGCAATCAGCCCCAGCATTTT.

The chain recombines TRBV18 with TRBJ1-5; perhaps TRBD1 as D (5 bases). Germline V lookup: CDR1 KGHSH, CDR2 LQKENI. The V and J ends lost 6 bases and 11 bases respectively, with 26 bases between them. CDR3 size: 16 residues. CDR3 sequence: CASSPGQTDTFGAQHF. CDR3 nucleotides: TGTGCCAGCTCCCCGGGGCAGACGGATACTTTCGGTGCCCAGCATTTT.

CDR3 residues: CAISETTASNQPQHF. The DNA of the CDR3 is TGTGCCATCAGTGAGACCACCGCTTCGAATCAGCCCCAGCATTTT. The chain links TRBV10-3 to TRBJ1-5; D gene ambiguous. In germline, CDR1 is ENHRY, CDR2 SYGVKD. Trimming shortened V by 2 bases and J by 4 bases, and 12 bases separated the two germline ends. The CDR3 contains 15 residues.

This chain uses TRBV19 with TRBJ1-3, with D perhaps matching TRBD1 (5 bases). Germline lookup yields CDR1 LNHDA and CDR2 SQIVND (reference sequence). This CDR3 has 18 amino acids. Trimming pared 6 bases from V and 1 base from J, leaving 22 bases between. The chain's CDR3 is CASSGTAQPGRSGNTIYF. As DNA, the CDR3 is TGTGCCAGTAGCGGGACCGCACAGCCGGGTCGATCTGGAAACACCATATATTTT. Together with reference TRBV19 and TRBJ1-3, the CDR3 gives the full variable domain: DGGITQSPKYLFRKEGQNVTLSCEQNLNHDAMYWYRQDPGQGLRLIYYSQIVNDFQKGDIAEGYSVSREKKESFPLTVTSAQKNPTAFYLCASSGTAQPGRSGNTIYFGEGSWLTVV.

This chain joins TRBV3-1 (or the pseudogene TRBV3-2) and TRBJ1-2, with D uncertain. The V end lost 1 base, the J end lost 8 bases, and 14 bases lay between the germline ends. CDR1 and CDR2 from the germline V gene are LGHDT and YNNKEL (reference sequence). The CDR3 runs 14 residues. CDR3 bases: TGTGCCAGCAGCCAAGGATCAATGTCTCAGGGCTACACCTTC. It encodes CASSQGSMSQGYTF.

The chain couples TRBV9 to TRBJ1-3; D is undetermined. CDR1 and CDR2 from the germline V gene are SGDLS and YYNGEE. V was pared by 4 bases and J by 3 bases, with 11 bases between. The CDR3 is 14 residues long. CDR3 sequence: CASSSGRNGNTIYF. Here the CDR3 DNA reads TGTGCCAGCAGCTCAGGACGAAATGGAAACACCATATATTTT.

On this clone: At the DNA level, this CDR3 is encoded by other sequences in the same sample as well. This chain uses TRBV27 with TRBJ1-4; D is ambiguous. V lost 3 bases and J lost 5, with 4 bases in between. Germline values: CDR1 MNHEY, CDR2 SMNVEV (reference sequence). CDR3 length: 12 residues. The CDR3 here is CASSFPNEKLFF. Written as DNA, the CDR3 is TGTGCCAGCAGTTTCCCGAATGAAAAACTGTTTTTT.